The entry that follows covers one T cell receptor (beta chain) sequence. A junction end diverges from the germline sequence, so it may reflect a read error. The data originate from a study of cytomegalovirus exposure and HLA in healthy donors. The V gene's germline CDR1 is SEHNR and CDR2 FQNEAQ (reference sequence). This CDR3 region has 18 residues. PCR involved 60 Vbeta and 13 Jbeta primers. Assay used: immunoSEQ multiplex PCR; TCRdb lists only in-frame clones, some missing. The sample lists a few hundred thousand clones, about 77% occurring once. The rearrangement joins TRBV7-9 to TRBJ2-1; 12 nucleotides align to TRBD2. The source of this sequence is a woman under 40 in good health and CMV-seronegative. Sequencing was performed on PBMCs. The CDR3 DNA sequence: TGTTCCAGCAGCCCAAAAAGCAGACTAGCGGGAGTGGGGAATGAGCAGTTCTTC. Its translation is CSSSPKSRLAGVGNEQFF.